The clone carrying this T cell receptor (beta chain) was recorded a few times. Peripheral blood samples of 9 to 10 milliliters were drawn from each donor. The sample is drawn from a study of blood T cells in healthy people across ages. The germline V and J ends were trimmed by 4 bases and 1 base, with 11 bases remaining between them. This CDR3 has 15 residues. Germline lookup yields CDR1 SQVTM and CDR2 ANQGSEA. PCR was performed a second time for about 7 to 12 cycles using a sample-barcoded 5' primer and a J-beta primer mix. TCRdb reanalysed the 5' RACE reads using MiXCR and keeps one entry per CDR3 protein. This table has about 800,000 distinct CDR3 sequences, roughly 46% appearing once.

Sample: blood. The chain uses TRBV29-1 and TRBJ2-6; D is possibly TRBD2 (5 bases). This TCR was recovered from a man older than 75 in good health. The CDR3 loop reads CSVVKGGSGANVLTF. Here the CDR3 DNA reads TGCAGCGTTGTGAAGGGCGGGTCTGGGGCCAACGTCCTGACTTTC.